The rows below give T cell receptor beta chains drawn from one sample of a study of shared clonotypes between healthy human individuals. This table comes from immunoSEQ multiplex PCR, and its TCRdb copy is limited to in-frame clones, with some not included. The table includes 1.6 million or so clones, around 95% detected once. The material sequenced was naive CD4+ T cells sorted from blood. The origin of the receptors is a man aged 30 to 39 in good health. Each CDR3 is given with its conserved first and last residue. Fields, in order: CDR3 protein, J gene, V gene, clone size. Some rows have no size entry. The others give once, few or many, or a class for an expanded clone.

CASSLGQAEGYGYTF | TRBJ1-2 | TRBV5-1 | NA
CASSEGRDRVAFF | TRBJ1-1 | TRBV2 | NA
CASSKGLAGANSYNEQFF | TRBJ2-1 | TRBV18 | NA
CASSLGTGLMLNTEAFF | TRBJ1-1 | TRBV5-1 | NA
CASSQEQGGDQPQHF | TRBJ1-5 | TRBV7-8 | NA
CASSLEAYPQETQYF | TRBJ2-5 | TRBV7-2 | once
CASSLEIEQFF | TRBJ2-1 | TRBV11-2 | once
CASRVAVALGRNEQFF | TRBJ2-1 | TRBV7-2 | NA
CASTPGGGRANEQFF | TRBJ2-1 | TRBV28 | NA
CASSQGNRGPYEQYF | TRBJ2-7 | TRBV4-1 | NA
CASSLNSQGRNTEAFF | TRBJ1-1 | TRBV9 | NA
CASSLRGSNQPQHF | TRBJ1-5 | TRBV27 | few
CASSEGWDRLNQPQHF | TRBJ1-5 | TRBV6-1 | NA
CASRKTSVSYEQYF | TRBJ2-7 | TRBV19 | NA
CASSLGGPNHYEQYF | TRBJ2-7 | TRBV5-4 | NA
CASQVGPGGGKLFF | TRBJ1-4 | TRBV6-1 | few
CAWSVGYNTEAFF | TRBJ1-1 | TRBV30 | NA
CASSLRQSIITDTQYF | TRBJ2-3 | TRBV7-2 | NA
CASSPGLEGSYEQYF | TRBJ2-7 | TRBV13 | NA
CASRAGQGDFYEQYF | TRBJ2-7 | TRBV28 | once